One sample yielded the 30 T cell receptor beta chains listed below, sequenced in a study of tumor-infiltrating lymphocytes in primary liver carcinoma. A constant-region primer served to make TCR beta cDNA from roughly 460 ng total RNA. Libraries for TCR beta were built through three nested multiplex PCR rounds, which together made up a slightly modified ARM-PCR procedure. Rounds one and two of PCR, each of roughly 11 cycles, were primed with TRBV1-TRBV30 forward primers and a C-beta reverse primer. In TCRdb, the multiplex PCR reads were re-called with MiXCR into one record per CDR3 protein. The sample contains fewer than 350,000 distinct CDR3 sequences, roughly 60% of which appear only once. The authors took blood RNA from unsorted whole blood and also extracted germline DNA. Sequencing used peripheral blood. The receptors shown here come from a man between 40 and 49 years old with primary liver carcinoma and hepatitis B virus infection.

As to this clonotype: The junction departs from the called germline gene at one end, perhaps through a read error. This sequence joins TRBV7-8 and TRBJ2-1; a weak D match, TRBD1 (7 bases). The germline CDR1 and CDR2 sequences are SGHVS and FQNEAQ. CDR3 length: 14 amino acids. In DNA, the CDR3 is TGTGTCAGCCGGGGGCAGGGGGGCCTCAATGAGCAGTTCTTC. Protein: CVSRGQGGLNEQFF.

On this clonotype: Because it lacks the conserved phenylalanine or tryptophan at the end, this CDR3 is likely a read error. The V call is TRBV10-3, the J call TRBJ1-1; D call uncertain. This CDR3 has 15 residues. Germline V gene lookup returns CDR1 ENHRY and CDR2 SYGVKD. V shed 4 bases and J shed 3 bases, with 15 bases lying between them. The CDR3, as DNA: TGTGCCATCAGTGTTGACCAGATGACGGACACTGAAGCTTTCTTA. This encodes CAISVDQMTDTEAFL.

On this clonotype: The junction and the germline gene differ at one end; a read error may be behind it. V and J are TRBV5-4 and TRBJ1-5, with 7 bases identical to TRBD1. The germline gives CDR1 SGHNT, CDR2 YYREEE (reference sequence). The CDR3 loop spans 13 amino acids. The CDR3 spells CASSWDSNQPKHF. The CDR3 coding sequence is TGTGCCAGCAGCTGGGACAGCAATCAGCCCAAGCATTTT.

Ten or more counts support this clonotype. The gene calls are TRBV11-3 and TRBJ1-1; tentative D call: TRBD1 (5 bases). V shed 5 bases and J shed 4 bases, with 23 bases lying between them. CDR3 length: 17 residues. Germline V gene data show CDR1 as SGHNT and CDR2 as YENEEA. The CDR3 sequence: CASSPRGSITQGTEAFF. The DNA for the CDR3 is TGTGCCAGCAGCCCACGGGGGTCGATCACCCAAGGCACTGAAGCTTTCTTT.

This clonotype was seen repeatedly, ten times or more. The chain recombines TRBV12-3 or TRBV12-4 with TRBJ2-7, with D possibly matching TRBD1 (5 bases). Trimming cost V 3 bases and J 5 bases, with 14 bases left between them. The CDR3 has 14 residues. The CDR3, as DNA: TGTGCCAGCAGTTTTTCAGGGTGGGTCCACGAGCAGTACTTC. Its translation: CASSFSGWVHEQYF.

Concerning this clonotype itself: A much larger clone differs by one base, so this may be a read error. This CDR3 fails to terminate in the conserved phenylalanine or tryptophan, so it likely reflects a read error. The rearrangement links TRBV29-1 to TRBJ1-1; D ambiguous. The V end was cut by 4 bases, the J end by 1 base, with 4 bases between. Germline loops: CDR1 SQVTM, CDR2 ANQGSEA. The CDR3 is made up of 11 amino acids. The CDR3 nucleotides read TGCAGCGTTGGGGAGAACACTGAAGCTTTCCTT. Amino acid sequence: CSVGENTEAFL.

This clonotype was seen a few times. This chain connects TRBV11-2 to TRBJ2-7; D is undetermined. The CDR3 has 14 residues. Germline values: CDR1 SGHAT, CDR2 FQNNGV. The V and J ends lost 5 bases and 5 bases respectively, with 16 bases between them. CDR3 region: CASSLSGWANEQYF. The CDR3 DNA follows: TGTGCCAGCAGCCTCAGTGGGTGGGCAAACGAGCAGTACTTC.

This clonotype was counted a few times. The rearrangement uses TRBV28 and TRBJ1-5; D is perhaps TRBD1 (5 bases). V lost 6 bases and J 6 bases, leaving 21 bases between the germline ends. The CDR3 covers 16 residues. CDR1 is MDHEN and CDR2 is SYDVKM in the germline V gene. Here the CDR3 reads CASSRPRARVGQPQHF. In nucleotides, the CDR3 is TGTGCCAGCAGCCGTCCCCGGGCCAGGGTAGGTCAGCCCCAGCATTTT.

For this clonotype: This may come from a read error, since a much larger clone is one base off. The chain employs TRBV4-3 and TRBJ2-7; a weak D match, TRBD2 (6 bases). Germline V gene lookup returns CDR1 LGHNA and CDR2 YSLEER. The CDR3 contains 17 residues. The CDR3 is CSSSQDGGSILRYEQYF. The CDR3, as DNA: TGCTCCAGCAGCCAAGACGGAGGGTCCATTTTGAGGTACGAGCAGTACTTC.

As regards this clonotype: Being one base from a much bigger clone, this may be a read error. No conserved phenylalanine or tryptophan is present at the end of the CDR3, so a read error is the likely explanation. In DNA, the CDR3 is TGTGCCAGCAGCCTAGCGGGTCTAGGCGATGAGCAGTTCATC. Residues: CASSLAGLGDEQFI. This chain uses TRBV5-5 with TRBJ2-1, with 8 positions matching TRBD2. Losses at the gene ends were 4 bases for V and 8 bases for J; bases not matched to a gene: 8. From germline, CDR1 is SGHKS and CDR2 YYEKEE (reference sequence). This CDR3 region has 14 residues.

About this clonotype itself: A much larger clone differs from this one at a single base, so this may be a read error. V usage is TRBV10-3 and J usage is TRBJ2-3, with D unclear. The CDR3 is made up of 15 amino acids. Trimming left V 6 bases short and J 4 bases short, with 17 bases between. Germline CDR1 is ENHRY and CDR2 is SYGVKD. In nucleotides, the CDR3 is TGTGCCATCAGGGCTGATCCGCCGATCGCAGATACGCAGTATTTT. Protein: CAIRADPPIADTQYF.

The genes are TRBV4-2 and TRBJ2-1, with D maybe TRBD2 (7 bases). CDR1 and CDR2 from the germline V gene are LGHNA and YNFKEQ. Trimming cost V 1 base and J 16 bases, with 29 bases left between them. The CDR3 extends over 17 amino acids. The DNA for the CDR3 is TGTGCCAGCAGCCAAGGCTACAGGGACTACCGAGCCGATGAGGAATTCTTC. Its translation: CASSQGYRDYRADEEFF.

A word on this clonotype: Sequence at one end of the junction differs from germline and may be a read error. The gene calls are TRBV5-4 and TRBJ2-5; TRBD2 is a possible D gene (6 bases). The V gene's germline CDR1 is SGHNT and CDR2 YYREEE (reference sequence). There are 14 residues in the CDR3. The DNA for the CDR3 is TGTACCAGCAGCCCAGCACAGGTGGGGGGGACCCAGTACTTC. Its translation is CTSSPAQVGGTQYF.

Points on this clonotype: The junction departs from the called germline gene at one end, perhaps through a read error. In nucleotides, the CDR3 is TGTGCCAGCAGCTTAGGACACCTCCAAGAGTCCCAGTACTTC. Amino acids: CASSLGHLQESQYF. The rearrangement uses TRBV7-8 and TRBJ2-5; no definite D call. The CDR3 contains 14 residues. CDR1 is SGHVS, CDR2 FQNEAQ, per germline.

Notes on this clonotype: Given the absence of the conserved phenylalanine or tryptophan at the CDR3 end, a read error is likely. The V gene is TRBV4-1, the J gene TRBJ2-7; 8 bases line up with TRBD2. Germline V lookup: CDR1 MGHRA, CDR2 YSYEKL. After removal of 11 bases from V and 4 bases from J, the junction contained 25 bases not matched to a gene. The CDR3 extends over 18 amino acids. CDR3 DNA sequence: TGCGCCCCGGACAGCCCCGAGCGGGAGAGGCCCTCTCAGTACGAGCAGTACTTA. It yields the protein CAPDSPERERPSQYEQYL.

Worth noting for this clonotype: This sequence may be a read error, since a much larger clone differs from it by one base. The rearrangement uses TRBV4-3 and TRBJ2-1; TRBD2 matches 11 bases. The CDR3 runs 17 residues. The germline CDR1 and CDR2 sequences are LGHNA and YSLEER. J was trimmed by 6 bases and V by 1 base; bases with no gene match: 8. Here the CDR3 DNA reads TGCGCCAGCAGCCAAGTAGCGGGAGGGGTTACCTGCAATGAGCAGTTCTTC. It specifies CASSQVAGGVTCNEQFF.

With respect to this clonotype: The junction departs from germline at one end; a sequencing error may be responsible. The chain employs TRBV29-1 and TRBJ1-5; TRBD1 might be the D (6 bases). Germline CDR1 SQVTM, CDR2 ANQGSEA. This CDR3 comprises 12 residues. The CDR3 loop reads CSLGGGNQPQHF. In DNA form, the CDR3 reads TGCAGCCTCGGAGGGGGGAATCAACCCCAGCATTTT.

The genes are TRBV5-4 and TRBJ1-1; D remains ambiguous. The CDR3 loop spans 13 amino acids. CDR1 is SGHNT and CDR2 is YYREEE in the germline V gene (reference sequence). Between the trimmed V and J ends, which lost 4 bases and 2 bases, there was a span of 9 bases. Here the CDR3 DNA reads TGTGCCAGCAGCCCCTCCAGTAACACTGAAGCTTTCTTT. It is translated as CASSPSSNTEAFF.

V is TRBV20-1 and J is TRBJ2-3; D ambiguous. The CDR3 contains 13 residues. CDR1 DFQATT and CDR2 SNEGSKA come from the germline V gene (reference sequence). Trimming shortened V by 3 bases and J by 2 bases, and 9 bases separated the two germline ends. In DNA, the CDR3 is TGCAGTGCTAGGGCCCCTACCACAGATACGCAGTATTTT. Translated: CSARAPTTDTQYF.

The chain combines TRBV28 with TRBJ1-5; D gene unclear. Germline loops: CDR1 MDHEN, CDR2 SYDVKM. V dropped 3 bases and J dropped 0 bases, with 9 bases sitting between them. The CDR3 extends over 15 amino acids. The CDR3 nucleotides are TGTGCCAGCAGTTTTGGAGGGCTTAGCAATCAGCCCCAGCATTTT. As protein: CASSFGGLSNQPQHF.

The chain uses TRBV20-1 and TRBJ2-7; 7 bases line up with TRBD1. Per germline, CDR1 DFQATT and CDR2 SNEGSKA (reference sequence). V lost 6 bases and J lost 3; bases outside the gene matches: 5. The length of the CDR3 is 12 residues. The CDR3 region has the DNA TGCAGTGCCAGACAGGGCGTCTACGAGCAGTACTTC. This codes for CSARQGVYEQYF.

The chain joins TRBV28 to TRBJ2-5, with D hard to call. This CDR3 spans 13 amino acids. Germline-derived CDR1 and CDR2 are MDHEN and SYDVKM. Trimming pared 10 bases from V and 2 bases from J, leaving 14 bases between. Written as DNA, the CDR3 is TGTGCCAATGTCGACTGGCGACAAGAGACCCAGTACTTC. This gives the protein CANVDWRQETQYF.

Remarks on this clonotype: Likely a read error: the CDR3 ends without its conserved phenylalanine or tryptophan. CDR3 amino acids: CASCYGIGGYTL. The CDR3 DNA reads TGTGCCAGCTGTTACGGGATAGGAGGCTACACCCTC. This chain links TRBV6-2 or TRBV6-3 with TRBJ1-2; no reliable D call. This CDR3 has 12 residues. CDR1 and CDR2 from the germline V gene are MNHEY and SVGEGT.

Comment on this clonotype: Since a much larger clone is just one base distant, this may be a read error. The chain combines TRBV6-1 with TRBJ2-3; weak D call: TRBD2 (5 bases). This CDR3 contains 14 residues. CDR1 MNHNS and CDR2 SASEGT come from the germline V gene. The V end lost 10 bases, the J end lost 3 bases, and 17 bases lay between the germline ends. In DNA form, the CDR3 reads TGTGCCACCTGGGAAGCGGCCGCGACAGATACGCAGTATTTT. Residues: CATWEAAATDTQYF.

About this clonotype itself: A junction boundary mismatches the germline segment, possibly from a read error. The V and J genes are TRBV11-2 and TRBJ2-3; 10 nucleotides match TRBD2. Germline V gene lookup returns CDR1 SGHAT and CDR2 FQNNGV. The CDR3 has 16 residues. In nucleotides, the CDR3 is TGTACCAGCAGCTTGGGTCAAGCGGGAGGGCGGGTTACGCAGTATTTT. It is translated as CTSSLGQAGGRVTQYF.

As regards this clonotype: A read error may be the cause here, since a much bigger clone is one base away. The J gene is TRBJ2-5, the V gene TRBV30; tentatively, D is TRBD1 (5 bases). The germline CDR1 and CDR2 sequences are GTSNPN and SVGIG (reference sequence). The CDR3 has 14 residues. The V end lost 1 base, the J end lost 5 bases, and 14 bases lay between the germline ends. The CDR3 sequence is CAWSETVPGETQYF. The CDR3 DNA is TGTGCCTGGAGTGAGACAGTCCCAGGGGAGACCCAGTACTTC.

As to this clonotype: Given a much more abundant clone one base away, this may be a read error. The chain uses TRBV4-2 and TRBJ2-5, with 8 bases matching TRBD2. CDR1 is LGHNA and CDR2 is YNFKEQ in the germline V gene. The trim removed 0 bases at V and 6 bases at J, leaving 6 bases unmatched. This CDR3 is built from 15 residues. CDR3 sequence: CASSQDSGMIQTQYF. Here the CDR3 DNA reads TGTGCCAGCAGCCAAGATAGCGGGATGATACAGACCCAGTACTTC.

In regard to this clonotype: A read error is possible here, since a much larger clone lies one base away. The chain couples TRBV5-5 to TRBJ2-3; TRBD1 matches 7 bases. Germline V CDR1 and CDR2: SGHKS, YYEKEE (reference sequence). This CDR3 has 17 amino acids. V shed 3 bases and J 0 bases; nucleotides not matched to a gene: 10. CDR3 DNA sequence: TGTGCCAGCAGCTCGTGGACAGGACGAACTAGCACAGATACGCAGTATTTT. This gives the protein CASSSWTGRTSTDTQYF.

This clonotype is a singleton in its sample. Given a much more abundant clone one base away, this may be a read error. J is TRBJ2-3 and V is TRBV29-1; no clear D gene. CDR1 and CDR2 (germline): SQVTM, ANQGSEA. The CDR3 is 11 amino acids. The V end lost 5 bases, the J end lost 4 bases, and 7 bases lay between the germline ends. CDR3 nucleotide sequence: TGCAGCGTTACACATGCAGATACGCAGTATTTT. Amino acids: CSVTHADTQYF.

This clonotype was detected a few times. The V and J genes are TRBV5-1 and TRBJ1-3, with 8 bases matching TRBD1. Losses at the gene ends were 4 bases for V and 0 bases for J; bases not matched to a gene: 6. The germline V gene has CDR1 SGHRS and CDR2 YFSETQ. The CDR3 loop spans 16 amino acids. For the CDR3, the DNA is TGCGCCAGCAGCCCAGGGACAGGCTTCTCTGGAAACACCATATATTTT. It codes for CASSPGTGFSGNTIYF.